This record looks at one T cell receptor (beta chain) sequence and its context. The data derive from a study of blood T cell repertoires in COVID-19. Turning to the study itself: COVID-19 samples from acute and convalescent phases originated in the United States, Italy and Spain. Sample material is recorded as cDNA or gDNA derived from T cells, B-cell-depleted T cells, or PBMCs.

CDR3 length: 15 residues. Germline loops: CDR1 SGDLS, CDR2 YYNGEE. The V and J ends lost 4 bases and 2 bases respectively, with 16 bases between them. Per the authors' pipeline: Reference gene primer amplification gave estimated nucleated cell counts. Profiled with immunoSEQ multiplex PCR; TCRdb holds only in-frame clones, not every one. That table supplies the V and J calls and clone size; D and trimming were determined from the DNA. This table has fewer than 200,000 clones, around 89% appearing once. J is TRBJ2-7 and V is TRBV9; possible D gene TRBD1, 6 bases. The sample taken for sequencing was peripheral blood. The clonotype was recovered from a man in his late teens or twenties who had recovered from COVID-19. CDR3 bases: TGTGCCAGCAGCCCAAAGGCAACAGGGACCTACGAGCAGTACTTC. Translation: CASSPKATGTYEQYF.